This T cell receptor beta chain was sequenced in a study of cytomegalovirus exposure and HLA in healthy donors. The donors belonged to the roughly 130-subject validation cohort, separate from the approximately 700-subject first cohort. Assay used: immunoSEQ multiplex PCR; TCRdb lists only in-frame clones, some missing. The sample includes about 240,000 clones, about 83% of them seen just once. From germline, CDR1 is MGHDK and CDR2 SYGVNS. V gave up 4 bases and J gave up 7 bases; unmatched junction bases: 7. The CDR3 loop spans 14 amino acids. The source of this sequence is a young man in good health and CMV-seronegative. Material: PBMCs. The chain recombines TRBV25-1 with TRBJ2-1; 7 nucleotides agree with TRBD2. CDR3 DNA sequence: TGTGCCAGCAGTGCCATCGGGGGGAAGAATGAGCAGTTCTTC. This codes for CASSAIGGKNEQFF.